This T cell receptor (beta chain) was profiled in a study of CD8 T cells in ankylosing spondylitis. Regarding the study as a whole: A TCR beta motif made of fewer than ten highly homologous variants seemed typical of ankylosing spondylitis blood.

Each TCR beta library was made by quantitative 5'-RACE that incorporated molecular barcodes. MiXCR, run by TCRdb on the 5' RACE reads, gives a single entry per CDR3 protein. The sample lists 350,000 to 550,000 distinct CDR3 sequences, roughly 25% seen once, with about 0.9% in the top ten. Notes on this clonotype: Antigen unknown.

The CDR3 is made up of 14 amino acids. Germline lookup yields CDR1 DFQATT and CDR2 SNEGSKA (reference sequence). Trimming took 6 bases from V and 5 from J, leaving 17 bases between them. Sequencing was carried out using blood, either unsorted or a sorted T cell fraction (not recorded which). The chain is built from TRBV20-1 and TRBJ1-5, with D possibly matching TRBD1 (6 bases). The origin of this receptor is a male donor with ankylosing spondylitis. As DNA, the CDR3 is TGCAGTGCGCGGGGGGCAGGGGACTATCAGCCCCAGCATTTT. Residues: CSARGAGDYQPQHF.